This TCR beta chain originates from a study of blood T cells in healthy people across ages. This clonotype was counted only a few times. Alongside a J-beta primer mix, a sample-barcoded 5' primer served in a second PCR lasting 7 to 11 cycles. Each cDNA molecule received a tag from a template-switch adaptor that had 12 random nucleotides. TCRdb re-derived calls from the 5' RACE reads in MiXCR, one entry per CDR3 protein. The table includes about 970,000 distinct CDR3 sequences, roughly 51% detected once. The CDR3 spans 14 residues. In germline, CDR1 is MNHEY, CDR2 SVGAGI. The V and J ends lost 6 bases and 5 bases, in that order; junction bases with no gene match: 10.

Sample: blood. This receptor was taken from a woman in her sixties in good health. The rearrangement links TRBV6-5 to TRBJ2-7; TRBD2 matches 7 bases. CDR3 protein: CASSLGEGSHEQYF. In DNA, the CDR3 is TGTGCCAGCAGCCTCGGGGAGGGGTCACACGAGCAGTACTTC.